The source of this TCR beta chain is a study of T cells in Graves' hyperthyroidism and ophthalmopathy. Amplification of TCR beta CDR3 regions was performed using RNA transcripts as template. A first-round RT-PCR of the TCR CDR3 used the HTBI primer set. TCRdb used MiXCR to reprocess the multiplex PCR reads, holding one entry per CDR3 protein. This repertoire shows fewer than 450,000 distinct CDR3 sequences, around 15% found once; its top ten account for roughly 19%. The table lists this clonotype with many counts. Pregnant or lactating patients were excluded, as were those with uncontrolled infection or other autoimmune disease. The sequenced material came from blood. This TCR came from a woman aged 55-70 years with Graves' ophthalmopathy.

CDR3 residues: CASSQPGSGGEKLFF. The DNA for the CDR3 is TGTGCCAGCAGCCAACCGGGCAGCGGGGGTGAAAAACTGTTTTTT. V usage is TRBV3-1 and J usage is TRBJ1-4; tentative D call: TRBD1 (5 bases). Germline CDR1 reads LGHDT; CDR2 reads YNNKEL (reference sequence). The CDR3 consists of 15 residues. V dropped 2 bases and J dropped 7 bases, with 14 bases sitting between them.